A single T cell receptor beta chain is shown here with its context. TCRdb reprocessed the 5' RACE reads and keeps a single row for each CDR3 protein, giving no DNA. Here the sample table reports approximately 420,000 distinct CDR3 sequences. The data were taken from a study of T cells expressing NK-cell markers. The sequence was collected from a woman between 50 and 59 years old in good health. Source material: blood T cells: a sorted CD56 or NKG2C T cell subset, CD4+ or CD8+ T cells, or bulk PBMC T cells (not recorded which).

CDR3 sequence: CASSEQGRGGVEQYF. The chain carries TRBV7-2 and TRBJ2-7; TCRdb lists TRBD1, though no DNA is available to test this call. The CDR3 covers 15 residues. Germline CDR1 is SGHTA and CDR2 is FQGNSA.